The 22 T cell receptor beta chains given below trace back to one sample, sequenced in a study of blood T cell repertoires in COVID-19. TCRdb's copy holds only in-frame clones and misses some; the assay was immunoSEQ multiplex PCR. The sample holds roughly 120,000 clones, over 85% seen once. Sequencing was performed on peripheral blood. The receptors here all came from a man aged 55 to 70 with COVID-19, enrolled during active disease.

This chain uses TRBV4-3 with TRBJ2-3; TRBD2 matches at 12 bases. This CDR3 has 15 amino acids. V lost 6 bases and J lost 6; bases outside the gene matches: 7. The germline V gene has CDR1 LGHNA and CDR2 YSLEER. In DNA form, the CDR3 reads TGCGCCAGCAGGGACCTAGCGGGAGGGGCTGATACGCAGTATTTT. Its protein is CASRDLAGGADTQYF.

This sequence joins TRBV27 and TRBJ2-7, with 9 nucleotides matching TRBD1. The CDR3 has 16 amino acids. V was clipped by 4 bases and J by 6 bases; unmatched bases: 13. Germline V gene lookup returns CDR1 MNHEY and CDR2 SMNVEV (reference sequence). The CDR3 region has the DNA TGTGCCAGCAGTTCCCTTCGGGGGACAGGGCTGAGCGAGCAGTACTTC. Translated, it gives CASSSLRGTGLSEQYF.

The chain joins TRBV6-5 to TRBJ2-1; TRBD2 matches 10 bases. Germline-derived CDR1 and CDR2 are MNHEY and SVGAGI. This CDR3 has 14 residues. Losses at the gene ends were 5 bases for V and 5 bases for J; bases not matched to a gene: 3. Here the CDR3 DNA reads TGTGCCAGCAGTCCGGGACTAGCGAACAATGAGCAGTTCTTC. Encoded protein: CASSPGLANNEQFF.

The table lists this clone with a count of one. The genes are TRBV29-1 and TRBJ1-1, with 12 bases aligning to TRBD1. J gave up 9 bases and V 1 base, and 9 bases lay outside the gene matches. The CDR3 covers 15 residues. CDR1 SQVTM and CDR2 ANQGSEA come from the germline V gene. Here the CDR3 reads CSVEGLGTGGGKAFF. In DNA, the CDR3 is TGCAGCGTTGAAGGCTTGGGGACAGGGGGCGGGAAAGCTTTCTTT.

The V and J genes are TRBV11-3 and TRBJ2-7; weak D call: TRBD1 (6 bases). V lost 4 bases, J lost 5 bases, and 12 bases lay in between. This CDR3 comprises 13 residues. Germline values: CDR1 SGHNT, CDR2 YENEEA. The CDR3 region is CASSSHRVDEQYF. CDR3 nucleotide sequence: TGTGCCAGCAGCTCACACAGGGTCGACGAGCAGTACTTC.

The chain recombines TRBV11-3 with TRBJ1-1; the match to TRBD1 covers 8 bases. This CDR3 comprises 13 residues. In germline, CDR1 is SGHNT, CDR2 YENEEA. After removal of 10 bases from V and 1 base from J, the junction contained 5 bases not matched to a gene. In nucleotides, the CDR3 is TGTGCCACCGAGACAGGGGAGAACACTGAAGCTTTCTTT. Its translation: CATETGENTEAFF.

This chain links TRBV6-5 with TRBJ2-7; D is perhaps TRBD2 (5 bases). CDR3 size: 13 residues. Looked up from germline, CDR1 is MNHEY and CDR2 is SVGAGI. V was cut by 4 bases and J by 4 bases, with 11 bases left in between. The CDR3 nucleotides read TGTGCCAGCAGTTTCGGGGTGAGGTACGAGCAGTACTTC. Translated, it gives CASSFGVRYEQYF.

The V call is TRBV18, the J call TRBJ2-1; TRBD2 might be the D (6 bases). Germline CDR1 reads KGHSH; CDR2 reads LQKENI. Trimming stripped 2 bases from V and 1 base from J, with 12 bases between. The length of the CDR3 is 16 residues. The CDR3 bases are TGTGCCAGCTCACCATCGGGAGAAGGATCCTACAATGAGCAGTTCTTC. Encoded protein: CASSPSGEGSYNEQFF.

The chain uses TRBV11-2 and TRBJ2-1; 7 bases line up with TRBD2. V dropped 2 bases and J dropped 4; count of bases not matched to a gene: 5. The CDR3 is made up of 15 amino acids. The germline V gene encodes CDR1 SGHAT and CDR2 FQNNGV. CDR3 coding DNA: TGTGCCAGCAGCTTATCTGGCGGGAGTTACAATGAGCAGTTCTTC. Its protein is CASSLSGGSYNEQFF.

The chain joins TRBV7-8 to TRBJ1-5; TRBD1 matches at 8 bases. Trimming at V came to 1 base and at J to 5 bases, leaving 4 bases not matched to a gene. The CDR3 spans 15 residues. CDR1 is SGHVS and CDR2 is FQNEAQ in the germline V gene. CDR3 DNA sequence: TGTGCCAGCAGCTTAGAAGGACAGGGCGATCAGCCCCAGCATTTT. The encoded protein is CASSLEGQGDQPQHF.

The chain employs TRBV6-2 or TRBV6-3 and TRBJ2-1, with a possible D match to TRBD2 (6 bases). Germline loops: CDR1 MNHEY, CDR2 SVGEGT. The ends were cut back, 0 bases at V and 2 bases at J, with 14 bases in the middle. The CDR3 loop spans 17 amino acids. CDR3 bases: TGTGCCAGCAGTTACTCGAGGGACTCCTTACCCTACAATGAGCAGTTCTTC. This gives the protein CASSYSRDSLPYNEQFF.

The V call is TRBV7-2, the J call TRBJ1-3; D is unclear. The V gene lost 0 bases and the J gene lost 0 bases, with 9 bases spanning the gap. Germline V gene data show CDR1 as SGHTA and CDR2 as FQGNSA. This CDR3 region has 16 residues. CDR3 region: CASSLAGQISGNTIYF. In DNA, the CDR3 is TGTGCCAGCAGCTTAGCTGGGCAGATCTCTGGAAACACCATATATTTT.

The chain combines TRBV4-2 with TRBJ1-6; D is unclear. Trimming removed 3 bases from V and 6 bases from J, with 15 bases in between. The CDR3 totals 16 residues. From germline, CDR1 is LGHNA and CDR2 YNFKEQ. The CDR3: CASSQSDTFLNSPLHF. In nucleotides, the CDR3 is TGTGCCAGCAGCCAGAGTGACACTTTCCTTAATTCACCCCTCCACTTT.

CDR3: CATSRDPQSEQYF. The CDR3, as DNA: TGTGCCACCAGCAGAGATCCTCAGTCCGAGCAGTACTTC. The chain joins TRBV15 to TRBJ2-7; D is undetermined. Germline V gene data show CDR1 as LNHNV and CDR2 as YYDKDF (reference sequence). Trimming removed 0 bases from V and 6 bases from J, with 9 bases in between. The CDR3 is 13 amino acids.

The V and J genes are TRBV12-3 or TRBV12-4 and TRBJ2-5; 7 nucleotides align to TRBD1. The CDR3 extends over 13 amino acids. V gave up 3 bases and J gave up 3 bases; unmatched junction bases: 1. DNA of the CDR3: TGTGCCAGCAGTTTGACAGGGAAAGAGACCCAGTACTTC. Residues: CASSLTGKETQYF.

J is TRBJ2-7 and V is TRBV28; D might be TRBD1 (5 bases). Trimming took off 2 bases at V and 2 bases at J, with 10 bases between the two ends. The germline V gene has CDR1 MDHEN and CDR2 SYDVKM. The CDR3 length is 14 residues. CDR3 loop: CASSLRRGTYEQYF. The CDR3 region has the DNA TGTGCCAGCAGTTTAAGAAGGGGTACCTACGAGCAGTACTTC.

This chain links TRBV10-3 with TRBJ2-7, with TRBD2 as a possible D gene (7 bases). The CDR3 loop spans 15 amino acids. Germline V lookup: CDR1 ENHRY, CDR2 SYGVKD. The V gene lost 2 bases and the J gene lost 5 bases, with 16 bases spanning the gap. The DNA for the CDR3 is TGTGCCATCAGTGAGGGGTATCAAGGGGGGGACGAGCAGTACTTC. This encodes CAISEGYQGGDEQYF.

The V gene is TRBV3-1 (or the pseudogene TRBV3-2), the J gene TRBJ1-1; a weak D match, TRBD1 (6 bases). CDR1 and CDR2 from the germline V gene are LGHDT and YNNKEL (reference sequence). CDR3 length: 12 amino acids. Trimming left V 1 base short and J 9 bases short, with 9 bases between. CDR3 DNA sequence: TGTGCCAGCAGCCAAGGGACAGAACAAGCTTTCTTT. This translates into CASSQGTEQAFF.

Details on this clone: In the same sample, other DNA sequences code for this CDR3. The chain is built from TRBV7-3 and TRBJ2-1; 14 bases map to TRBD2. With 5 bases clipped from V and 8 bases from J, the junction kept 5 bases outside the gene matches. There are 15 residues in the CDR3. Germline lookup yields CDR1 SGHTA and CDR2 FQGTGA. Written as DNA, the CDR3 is TGTGCCAGCAGCCCGGGACTAGCGGGAGTTTATGAGCAGTTCTTC. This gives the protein CASSPGLAGVYEQFF.

CDR3 sequence (DNA): TGCGCCAGCAGCCTTGGCACAGGAATGAACACTGAAGCTTTCTTT. This sequence encodes CASSLGTGMNTEAFF. The chain combines TRBV4-1 with TRBJ1-1, with D possibly being TRBD1 (5 bases). V was trimmed by 4 bases and J by 0 bases, leaving 12 bases between them. The CDR3 length is 15 residues. CDR1 MGHRA and CDR2 YSYEKL come from the germline V gene.

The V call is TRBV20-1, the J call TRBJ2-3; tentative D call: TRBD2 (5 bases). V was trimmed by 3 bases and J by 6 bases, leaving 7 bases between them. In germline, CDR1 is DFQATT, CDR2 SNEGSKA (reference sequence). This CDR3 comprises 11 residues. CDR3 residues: CSARVADTQYF. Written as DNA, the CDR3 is TGCAGTGCTAGGGTAGCGGATACGCAGTATTTT.

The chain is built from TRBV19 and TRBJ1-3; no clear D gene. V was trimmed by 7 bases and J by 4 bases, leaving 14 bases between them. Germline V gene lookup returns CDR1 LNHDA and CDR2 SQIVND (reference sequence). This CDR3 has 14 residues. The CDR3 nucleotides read TGTGCCAGTACCGAAGATCAGGTGGGAAACACCATATATTTT. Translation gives CASTEDQVGNTIYF.